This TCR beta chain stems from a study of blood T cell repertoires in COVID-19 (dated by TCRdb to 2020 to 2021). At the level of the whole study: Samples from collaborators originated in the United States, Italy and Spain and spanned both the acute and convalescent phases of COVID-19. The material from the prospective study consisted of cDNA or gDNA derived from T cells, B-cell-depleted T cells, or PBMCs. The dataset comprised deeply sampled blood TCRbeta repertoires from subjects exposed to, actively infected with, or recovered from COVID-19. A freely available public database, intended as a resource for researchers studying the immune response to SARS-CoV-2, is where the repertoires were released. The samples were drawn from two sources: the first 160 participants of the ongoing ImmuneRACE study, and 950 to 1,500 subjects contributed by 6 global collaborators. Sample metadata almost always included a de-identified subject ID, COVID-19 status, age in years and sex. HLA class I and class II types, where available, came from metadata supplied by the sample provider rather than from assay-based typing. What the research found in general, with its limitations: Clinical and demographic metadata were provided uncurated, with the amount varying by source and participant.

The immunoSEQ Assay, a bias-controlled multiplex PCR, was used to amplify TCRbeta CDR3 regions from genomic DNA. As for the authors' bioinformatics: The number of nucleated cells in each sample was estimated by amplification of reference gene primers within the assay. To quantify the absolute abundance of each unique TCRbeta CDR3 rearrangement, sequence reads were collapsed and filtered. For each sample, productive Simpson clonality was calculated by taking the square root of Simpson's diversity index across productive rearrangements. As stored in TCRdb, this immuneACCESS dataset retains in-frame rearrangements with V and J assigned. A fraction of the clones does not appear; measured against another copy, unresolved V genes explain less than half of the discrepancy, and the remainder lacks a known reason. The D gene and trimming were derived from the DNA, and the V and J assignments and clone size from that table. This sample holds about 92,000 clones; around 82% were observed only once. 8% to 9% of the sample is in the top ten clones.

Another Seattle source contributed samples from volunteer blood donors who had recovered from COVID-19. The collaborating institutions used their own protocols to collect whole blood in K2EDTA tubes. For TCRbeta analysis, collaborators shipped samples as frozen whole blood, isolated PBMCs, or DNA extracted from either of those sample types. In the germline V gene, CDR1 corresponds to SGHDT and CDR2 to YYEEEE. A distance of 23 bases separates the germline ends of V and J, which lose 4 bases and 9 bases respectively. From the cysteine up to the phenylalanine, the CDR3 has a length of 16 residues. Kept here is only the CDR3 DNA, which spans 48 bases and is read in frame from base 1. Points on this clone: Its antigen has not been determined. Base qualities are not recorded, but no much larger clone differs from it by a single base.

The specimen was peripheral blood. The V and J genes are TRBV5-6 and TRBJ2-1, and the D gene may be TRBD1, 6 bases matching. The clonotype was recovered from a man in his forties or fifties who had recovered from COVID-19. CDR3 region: CASSDLGGANEFEQFF. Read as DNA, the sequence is TGTGCCAGCAGCGACCTAGGGGGAGCTAATGAGTTTGAGCAGTTCTTC.